This T cell receptor (beta chain) was sequenced in a study of T cell repertoires in cytomegalovirus infection. TCRdb re-called the reads through MiXCR, storing one row per CDR3 protein. The table has 200,000 or so distinct CDR3 sequences, about 38% seen once. Germline V lookup: CDR1 LGHNA, CDR2 YNFKEQ. The CDR3 has 19 residues. Trimming took off 1 base at V and 4 bases at J, with 22 bases between the two ends. Notes on this clonotype: Its matching antigen is unknown.

This TCR was recovered from a human donor in good health (CMV status not recorded). Some clones in this sample may be carry-over from other donors' samples. The chain links TRBV4-2 to TRBJ2-2; D perhaps matches TRBD1 (6 bases). The source material was CD8+ T cells from cultured PBMCs, sampled from culture after CMV antigen stimulation. This CDR3 is CASSQGMLGAGRPTGELFF. The CDR3, as DNA: TGTGCCAGCAGCCAAGGCATGCTGGGGGCAGGGAGACCCACCGGGGAGCTGTTTTTT.